The next 30 T cell receptor beta chains were all read from a single sample in a study of cytomegalovirus exposure and HLA in healthy donors. PCR was performed using 60 Vbeta and 13 Jbeta primers. Measured with immunoSEQ multiplex PCR; TCRdb has only the in-frame clones, and not every one. The sample lists over 150,000 clones, around 80% seen once, with 5.5% to 6.5% in the top ten. The specimen sequenced was PBMCs. The receptors were sampled from a woman aged 40-49 years in good health and CMV-seropositive.

The chain has TRBV7-8 and TRBJ2-7; 10 bases are shared with TRBD2. The CDR3 consists of 19 residues. CDR1 SGHVS and CDR2 FQNEAQ come from the germline V gene. With V trimmed by 0 bases and J by 4 bases, 15 bases remained unmatched. The CDR3 bases are TGTGCCAGCAGCTTAGCCGGACAGGGTCGACTAGCGGGCGGGTACGAGCAGTACTTC. Amino acids: CASSLAGQGRLAGGYEQYF.

The chain combines TRBV28 with TRBJ1-5, with D possibly matching TRBD1 (6 bases). Germline V gene lookup returns CDR1 MDHEN and CDR2 SYDVKM. This CDR3 has 17 residues. V was clipped by 3 bases and J by 0 bases, with 15 bases between them. The CDR3 spells CASSFPRTAYSNQPQHF. The DNA of the CDR3 is TGTGCCAGCAGTTTCCCCCGGACAGCCTATAGCAATCAGCCCCAGCATTTT.

V usage is TRBV7-8 and J usage is TRBJ2-2; 10 nucleotides match TRBD2. With V trimmed by 4 bases and J by 8 bases, 7 bases remained unmatched. Germline V lookup: CDR1 SGHVS, CDR2 FQNEAQ. The CDR3 is 15 residues long. The CDR3 here is CASSSTSGIRGELFF. The CDR3 nucleotides read TGTGCCAGCAGCTCCACTAGCGGGATAAGAGGGGAGCTGTTTTTT.

The genes are TRBV19 and TRBJ1-2; TRBD1 matches 7 bases. This CDR3 has 14 residues. Germline CDR1 is LNHDA and CDR2 is SQIVND (reference sequence). V shed 4 bases and J 8 bases; nucleotides not matched to a gene: 10. CDR3 DNA sequence: TGTGCCAGTAGTAGCGACTCCACAGGGGCGGGCTACACCTTC. As protein: CASSSDSTGAGYTF.

J is TRBJ1-2 and V is TRBV5-4; TRBD1 matches 11 bases. CDR1 SGHNT and CDR2 YYREEE come from the germline V gene (reference sequence). The CDR3 has 14 amino acids. The trim removed 4 bases at V and 7 bases at J, leaving 6 bases unmatched. The CDR3 DNA reads as TGTGCCAGCAGCATTTGGACAGGGGGCTTTGGCTACACCTTC. As protein: CASSIWTGGFGYTF.

This clone was detected a few times. This sequence joins TRBV6-1 and TRBJ2-2; the match to TRBD1 covers 7 bases. The germline gives CDR1 MNHNS, CDR2 SASEGT. This CDR3 spans 14 amino acids. V gave up 4 bases and J gave up 1 base; unmatched junction bases: 0. The CDR3 DNA reads TGTGCCAGCAGTGGACAGGGGAACACCGGGGAGCTGTTTTTT. Its protein product is CASSGQGNTGELFF.

This sequence joins TRBV5-1 and TRBJ2-1, with TRBD2 matching 9 bases. The CDR3 extends over 16 amino acids. Per germline, CDR1 SGHRS and CDR2 YFSETQ. Trimming took 0 bases from V and 4 from J; bases not matched to a gene: 5. The CDR3, as DNA: TGCGCCAGCAGCTTGGTTAGTCTAGCGGGATACAATGAGCAGTTCTTC. Translated, it gives CASSLVSLAGYNEQFF.

The CDR3 DNA reads as TGTGCCAGCAGCGCCGGGACTAAAGTTGGGACCCAGTACTTC. Translating gives CASSAGTKVGTQYF. The gene calls are TRBV11-2 and TRBJ2-5; TRBD2 matches at 7 bases. CDR1 is SGHAT and CDR2 is FQNNGV in the germline V gene. There are 14 residues in the CDR3. The J segment lost 7 bases and the V segment lost 5 bases, leaving 10 bases of the junction unmatched.

The genes are TRBV27 and TRBJ2-7, with TRBD1 identical over 8 bases. CDR3 length: 13 amino acids. The V segment lost 5 bases and the J segment 3 bases; nucleotides outside the gene matches: 3. Per germline, CDR1 MNHEY and CDR2 SMNVEV (reference sequence). CDR3 protein: CASSPGQGYEQYF. CDR3 coding DNA: TGTGCCAGCAGTCCAGGACAGGGCTACGAGCAGTACTTC.

V and J are TRBV5-1 and TRBJ2-1; 8 bases are a match to TRBD2. The CDR3 sequence is 16 residues long. With V trimmed by 4 bases and J by 8 bases, 14 bases remained unmatched. The germline CDR1 and CDR2 sequences are SGHRS and YFSETQ. In DNA, the CDR3 is TGCGCCAGCAGCCAACGGAGCGGGGGCTCTTCAGATGAGCAGTTCTTC. Its translation is CASSQRSGGSSDEQFF.

This clone was seen more than once but under ten times. The chain combines TRBV19 with TRBJ1-1; tentatively, D is TRBD1 (5 bases). This CDR3 is built from 15 residues. Per germline, CDR1 LNHDA and CDR2 SQIVND (reference sequence). Trimming left V 0 bases short and J 1 base short, with 9 bases between. CDR3 residues: CASSIDRTGNTEAFF. The DNA for the CDR3 is TGTGCCAGTAGTATAGATCGAACAGGGAACACTGAAGCTTTCTTT.

This chain connects TRBV5-1 to TRBJ2-5; 9 positions match TRBD2. Germline V gene sequence: CDR1 SGHRS, CDR2 YFSETQ. J gave up 6 bases and V 7 bases, and 4 bases lay outside the gene matches. There are 12 residues in the CDR3. CDR3: CASVREGKTQYF. As DNA, the CDR3 is TGCGCCAGCGTGCGGGAGGGAAAGACCCAGTACTTC.

This rearrangement joins TRBV27 to TRBJ1-1; D is ambiguous. V was clipped by 0 bases and J by 0 bases, with 5 bases between them. The CDR3 covers 14 residues. The germline V gene has CDR1 MNHEY and CDR2 SMNVEV (reference sequence). CDR3 in amino acids: CASSLSSMNTEAFF. In nucleotides, the CDR3 is TGTGCCAGCAGTTTATCCAGTATGAACACTGAAGCTTTCTTT.

As concerns this clone: Distinct nucleotide sequences in the sample also encode this CDR3. CDR3 nucleotide sequence: TGTGCCAGCACACCTAGCGGGGCACCCTCCTACGAGCAGTACTTC. Its translation is CASTPSGAPSYEQYF. This chain uses TRBV6-5 with TRBJ2-7, with 9 bases matching TRBD2. Per germline, CDR1 MNHEY and CDR2 SVGAGI. V lost 7 bases and J lost 0; bases outside the gene matches: 7. The CDR3 loop spans 15 amino acids.

J is TRBJ2-5 and V is TRBV11-3; TRBD2 is a possible D gene (7 bases). The germline CDR1 and CDR2 sequences are SGHNT and YENEEA. Between the trimmed V and J ends, which lost 1 base and 5 bases, there was a span of 17 bases. The CDR3 is 16 amino acids. CDR3 bases: TGTGCCAGCAGCTTAGTAGGAGGGGGAGGGATGGAGACCCAGTACTTC. It specifies CASSLVGGGGMETQYF.

This chain uses TRBV5-6 with TRBJ2-1, with 11 nucleotides matching TRBD2. This CDR3 is 16 amino acids long. Germline V gives CDR1 SGHDT, CDR2 YYEEEE. V lost 3 bases and J lost 5; bases outside the gene matches: 7. Here the CDR3 DNA reads TGTGCCAGCAGCTACCCTAGCGGGAGGATGGACAATGAGCAGTTCTTC. This sequence encodes CASSYPSGRMDNEQFF.

This chain connects TRBV28 to TRBJ1-1, with D unresolved. The V and J ends lost 5 bases and 8 bases respectively, with 9 bases between them. Germline lookup yields CDR1 MDHEN and CDR2 SYDVKM. The CDR3 length is 11 residues. This chain's CDR3 is CASSIHPEAFF. The CDR3, as DNA: TGTGCCAGCAGTATACACCCAGAAGCTTTCTTT.

The genes are TRBV5-4 and TRBJ2-1; 7 bases are a match to TRBD1. The V gene's germline CDR1 is SGHNT and CDR2 YYREEE (reference sequence). CDR3 length equals 16 residues. The trim removed 2 bases at V and 7 bases at J, leaving 12 bases unmatched. CDR3 bases: TGTGCCAGCAGCTTATCATTGGGACAGCCAGTTAATGAGCAGTTCTTC. Translation gives CASSLSLGQPVNEQFF.

V is TRBV5-4 and J is TRBJ2-5, with 11 bases fitting TRBD1. Trimming took 4 bases from V and 1 from J; bases not matched to a gene: 3. Germline loops: CDR1 SGHNT, CDR2 YYREEE (reference sequence). The CDR3 sequence is 15 residues long. The CDR3 loop reads CASSQGQGVQETQYF. The CDR3 coding sequence is TGTGCCAGCAGCCAGGGACAGGGGGTCCAAGAGACCCAGTACTTC.

This clone was picked up a small number of times. The V call is TRBV5-1, the J call TRBJ2-7; 8 positions agree with TRBD2. Germline V gene sequence: CDR1 SGHRS, CDR2 YFSETQ. The CDR3 sequence is 16 residues long. Losses at the gene ends were 4 bases for V and 6 bases for J; bases not matched to a gene: 15. The CDR3: CASSPTLASRGGEQYF. DNA for the CDR3: TGCGCCAGCAGCCCGACCCTAGCGTCCCGGGGGGGCGAGCAGTACTTC.

A few counts support this clone. The genes are TRBV6-1 and TRBJ2-7; D is unclear. The CDR3 is 15 amino acids. The ends were cut back, 0 bases at V and 0 bases at J, with 9 bases in the middle. The germline CDR1 and CDR2 sequences are MNHNS and SASEGT. CDR3 in amino acids: CASSEAHSSSYEQYF. In DNA form, the CDR3 reads TGTGCCAGCAGTGAAGCTCACAGTAGCTCCTACGAGCAGTACTTC.

The rearrangement uses TRBV18 and TRBJ2-5; D unresolved. Trimming cost V 0 bases and J 5 bases, with 10 bases left between them. The germline gives CDR1 KGHSH, CDR2 LQKENI. The CDR3 loop spans 14 amino acids. The CDR3 loop is CASSPPNSWETQYF. The DNA for the CDR3 is TGTGCCAGCTCACCACCGAACAGTTGGGAGACCCAGTACTTC. Full variable domain (missing parts from reference TRBV18 and TRBJ2-5): NAGVMQNPRHLVRRRGQEARLRCSPMKGHSHVYWYRQLPEEGLKFMVYLQKENIIDESGMPKERFSAEFPKEGPSILRIQQVVRGDSAAYFCASSPPNSWETQYFGPGTRLLVL.

The genes are TRBV28 and TRBJ2-3; 9 bases line up with TRBD2. V gave up 8 bases and J gave up 0 bases; unmatched junction bases: 6. Germline CDR1 and CDR2: MDHEN and SYDVKM. CDR3 size: 15 residues. The CDR3 here is CASHPSGTSTDTQYF. CDR3 DNA: TGTGCCAGCCACCCTAGCGGGACGAGCACAGATACGCAGTATTTT.

This rearrangement joins TRBV13 to TRBJ2-3, with D tentatively TRBD2 (5 bases). This CDR3 is 15 amino acids long. CDR1 PRHDT and CDR2 FYEKMQ come from the germline V gene (reference sequence). The ends were cut back, 5 bases at V and 5 bases at J, with 17 bases in the middle. Here the CDR3 DNA reads TGTGCCAGCAGCCGGGCCGGGATTACGGTAGATACGCAGTATTTT. It codes for CASSRAGITVDTQYF.

The V gene is TRBV6-1, the J gene TRBJ1-4; TRBD1 aligns across 9 bases. V lost 7 bases to trimming and J lost 5 bases; unmatched junction nucleotides: 5. Germline V lookup: CDR1 MNHNS, CDR2 SASEGT. The CDR3 is 14 amino acids. This CDR3 is CASTKGTGNEKLFF. In DNA, the CDR3 is TGTGCCAGCACAAAGGGGACAGGGAATGAAAAACTGTTTTTT.

The J gene is TRBJ2-2, the V gene TRBV27; D is possibly TRBD1 (5 bases). V was cut by 5 bases and J by 5 bases, with 18 bases left in between. The CDR3 has 16 residues. Germline-derived CDR1 and CDR2 are MNHEY and SMNVEV (reference sequence). The CDR3 loop is CASSTRSQGNTGELFF. CDR3 sequence (DNA): TGTGCCAGCAGTACTCGCTCGCAGGGTAATACCGGGGAGCTGTTTTTT.

The chain employs TRBV5-4 and TRBJ2-2, with 10 bases fitting TRBD2. The CDR3 loop spans 17 amino acids. The V and J ends lost 4 bases and 4 bases, in that order; junction bases with no gene match: 10. Germline V gene data show CDR1 as SGHNT and CDR2 as YYREEE (reference sequence). The CDR3 here is CASSRPLAGVSTGELFF. The CDR3, as DNA: TGTGCCAGCAGCCGGCCCCTAGCGGGAGTTAGCACCGGGGAGCTGTTTTTT.

This clone was counted only a few times. The chain couples TRBV29-1 to TRBJ2-1; 7 nucleotides line up with TRBD2. The V gene end was trimmed by 2 bases and the J gene end by 8 bases; junction bases not matched to a gene: 9. The CDR3 length is 14 residues. The germline gives CDR1 SQVTM, CDR2 ANQGSEA. CDR3 sequence reads: CSVERAGVGYEQFF. CDR3 DNA sequence: TGCAGCGTTGAACGGGCGGGAGTGGGGTATGAGCAGTTCTTC.

The chain links TRBV28 to TRBJ1-2, with D uncertain. CDR3 size: 14 residues. Germline V gene sequence: CDR1 MDHEN, CDR2 SYDVKM. Trimming stripped 4 bases from V and 8 bases from J, with 17 bases between. DNA of the CDR3: TGTGCCAGCAGTTCCGGGATAAAATTTGTGGGCTACACCTTC. It is translated as CASSSGIKFVGYTF.

The CDR3 spells CASSLGQGNGYTF. The CDR3 DNA is TGCGCCAGCAGCTTGGGCCAGGGAAATGGCTACACCTTC. This chain links TRBV5-1 with TRBJ1-2, with D perhaps matching TRBD1 (5 bases). This CDR3 has 13 residues. V lost 0 bases and J 6 bases, leaving 9 bases between the germline ends. CDR1 SGHRS and CDR2 YFSETQ come from the germline V gene.